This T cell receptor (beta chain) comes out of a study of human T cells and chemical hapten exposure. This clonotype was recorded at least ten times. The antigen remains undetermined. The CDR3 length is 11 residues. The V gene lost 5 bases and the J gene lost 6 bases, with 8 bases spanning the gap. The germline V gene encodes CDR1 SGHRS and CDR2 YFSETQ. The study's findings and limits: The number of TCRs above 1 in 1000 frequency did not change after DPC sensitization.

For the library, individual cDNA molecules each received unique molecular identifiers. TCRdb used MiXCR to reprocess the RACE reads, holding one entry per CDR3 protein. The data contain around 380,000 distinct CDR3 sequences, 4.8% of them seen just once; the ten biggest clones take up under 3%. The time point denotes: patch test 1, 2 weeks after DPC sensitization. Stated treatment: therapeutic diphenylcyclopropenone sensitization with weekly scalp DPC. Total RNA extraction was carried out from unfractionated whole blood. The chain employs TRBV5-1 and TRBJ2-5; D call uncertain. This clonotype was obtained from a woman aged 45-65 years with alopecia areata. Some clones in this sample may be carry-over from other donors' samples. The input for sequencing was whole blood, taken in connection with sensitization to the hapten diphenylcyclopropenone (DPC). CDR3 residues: CASRDVKTQYF. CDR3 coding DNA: TGCGCCAGCAGAGATGTAAAGACCCAGTACTTC.